These 23 T cell receptor beta chains were sequenced from one sample in a study of blood T cell repertoires in COVID-19. TCRdb's table, derived via immunoSEQ multiplex PCR, lists solely in-frame clones and lacks some. The repertoire has some 270,000 clones, about 89% of them found once; the top ten carry about 8.8%. The sample consisted of peripheral blood. The receptors here all came from a man aged 35 to 55 with active or convalescent COVID-19.

This clone was counted once. The chain recombines TRBV5-1 with TRBJ1-2; 8 bases align to TRBD1. V was pared by 0 bases and J by 10 bases, with 11 bases of the junction left unmatched. Germline V gene lookup returns CDR1 SGHRS and CDR2 YFSETQ. The CDR3 is 15 residues long. CDR3 nucleotides: TGCGCCAGCAGCTTGGGTCAGGGGGCCAACCCGCTCTACACCTTC. Its translation: CASSLGQGANPLYTF. Combining the CDR3 with reference TRBV5-1 and TRBJ1-2 gives the whole variable domain KAGVTQTPRYLIKTRGQQVTLSCSPISGHRSVSWYQQTPGQGLQFLFEYFSETQRNKGNFPGRFSGRQFSNSRSEMNVSTLELGDSALYLCASSLGQGANPLYTFGSGTRLTVV.

This chain uses TRBV28 with TRBJ2-1; 9 bases are shared with TRBD2. The germline V gene has CDR1 MDHEN and CDR2 SYDVKM. This CDR3 spans 12 amino acids. The J segment lost 9 bases and the V segment lost 7 bases, leaving 4 bases of the junction unmatched. The CDR3, as DNA: TGTGCCAGCAACAGCGGGGGGCCTGAGCAGTTCTTC. It specifies CASNSGGPEQFF.

This clone was observed once. The chain links TRBV27 to TRBJ1-2, with D perhaps matching TRBD1 (6 bases). V lost 2 bases and J 4 bases, leaving 14 bases between the germline ends. CDR1 is MNHEY, CDR2 SMNVEV, per germline (reference sequence). The CDR3 runs to 15 residues. CDR3 sequence reads: CASSLKPQGGYGYTF. The CDR3 coding sequence is TGTGCCAGCAGTTTAAAGCCCCAAGGGGGCTATGGCTACACCTTC.

This clone came up once. Just one base apart from a much larger clone, this may be a read error. This rearrangement joins TRBV5-4 to TRBJ1-2; 7 positions agree with TRBD1. The CDR3 runs to 13 residues. Germline V gene data show CDR1 as SGHNT and CDR2 as YYREEE (reference sequence). The trim removed 4 bases at V and 2 bases at J, leaving 2 bases unmatched. The CDR3 sequence: CASSPTGNYGYTF. The DNA for the CDR3 is TGTGCCAGCAGCCCGACAGGGAACTATGGCTACACCTTC.

The chain links TRBV7-2 to TRBJ2-3; possible D gene TRBD1, 7 bases. The ends were cut back, 5 bases at V and 2 bases at J, with 14 bases in the middle. Per the germline V gene, CDR1 is SGHTA and CDR2 is FQGNSA. This CDR3 has 15 amino acids. CDR3 in amino acids: CASSPEGQPTDTQYF. CDR3 sequence (DNA): TGTGCCAGCAGCCCGGAGGGACAGCCCACAGATACGCAGTATTTT.

This rearrangement joins TRBV4-2 to TRBJ2-2; 7 bases are a match to TRBD2. Germline V gene data show CDR1 as LGHNA and CDR2 as YNFKEQ. This CDR3 is 16 amino acids long. J lost 1 base, V lost 1 base, and 3 bases had no gene match. The CDR3 protein is CASSQGSGGNTGELFF. The CDR3 region has the DNA TGTGCCAGCAGCCAAGGCTCGGGGGGGAACACCGGGGAGCTGTTTTTT.

The J gene is TRBJ1-1, the V gene TRBV6-5; D unclear. V lost 4 bases and J lost 1, with 7 bases in between. Germline loops: CDR1 MNHEY, CDR2 SVGAGI. CDR3 length equals 13 residues. In DNA form, the CDR3 reads TGTGCCAGCAGTTTGGTAGAGAACACTGAAGCTTTCTTT. This translates into CASSLVENTEAFF.

This sequence joins TRBV12-5 and TRBJ1-4, with D perhaps matching TRBD1 (6 bases). The CDR3 spans 14 residues. From germline, CDR1 is LGHNT and CDR2 FRNRAP. Trimming took off 6 bases at V and 6 bases at J, with 14 bases between the two ends. The CDR3 region has the DNA TGTGCTAGTGGACCCGGGGGGGGCGATGAAAAACTGTTTTTT. It specifies CASGPGGGDEKLFF. Variable domain in full (rest from reference TRBV12-5 and TRBJ1-4): DARVTQTPRHKVTEMGQEVTMRCQPILGHNTVFWYRQTMMQGLELLAYFRNRAPLDDSGMPKDRFSAEMPDATLATLKIQPSEPRDSAVYFCASGPGGGDEKLFFGSGTQLSVL.

The CDR3 reads CASSHTGASSYEQYF. The CDR3 coding sequence is TGTGCCAGCAGCCACACAGGGGCGAGCTCCTACGAGCAGTACTTC. The chain carries TRBV5-6 and TRBJ2-7, with 7 bases matching TRBD1. Germline CDR1 and CDR2: SGHDT and YYEEEE. The CDR3 runs 15 residues. Trimming at V came to 4 bases and at J to 0 bases, leaving 7 bases not matched to a gene.

This clone is a singleton in its sample. The chain uses TRBV11-1 and TRBJ2-1; 8 bases line up with TRBD1. Germline lookup yields CDR1 SGHAT and CDR2 FQDESV (reference sequence). The length of the CDR3 is 16 residues. With V trimmed by 5 bases and J by 3 bases, 9 bases remained unmatched. This CDR3 is CASSPTQGGVYNEQFF. In DNA form, the CDR3 reads TGTGCCAGCAGCCCCACACAGGGGGGAGTCTACAATGAGCAGTTCTTC. Drawing the rest from reference TRBV11-1 and TRBJ2-1, the complete variable domain is EAEVAQSPRYKITEKSQAVAFWCDPISGHATLYWYRQILGQGPELLVQFQDESVVDDSQLPKDRFSAERLKGVDSTLKIQPAELGDSAMYLCASSPTQGGVYNEQFFGPGTRLTVL.

Note on this clone: The same CDR3 also results from other DNA sequences found in this sample. This chain joins TRBV27 and TRBJ2-7, with 9 bases identical to TRBD1. Germline values: CDR1 MNHEY, CDR2 SMNVEV (reference sequence). The CDR3 runs 14 residues. After removal of 4 bases from V and 2 bases from J, the junction contained 3 bases not matched to a gene. The CDR3 region is CASSSRDRAYEQYF. CDR3 coding DNA: TGTGCCAGCAGTTCCCGGGACAGGGCCTACGAGCAGTACTTC.

CDR3 bases: TGTGCCAGCAGTTTAGGAGGCAGGAGGACGAATGGCTACACCTTC. Translating it yields CASSLGGRRTNGYTF. The genes are TRBV28 and TRBJ1-2; D gene uncertain. This CDR3 contains 15 residues. Germline V gives CDR1 MDHEN, CDR2 SYDVKM. The V end was cut by 2 bases, the J end by 6 bases, with 16 bases between.

J is TRBJ2-7 and V is TRBV9, with a tentative D call TRBD2 (6 bases). CDR1 and CDR2 (germline): SGDLS, YYNGEE. V was cut by 3 bases and J by 6 bases, with 16 bases left in between. The CDR3 contains 14 residues. DNA of the CDR3: TGTGCCAGCAGCGAAGATCAATACGGGGGCGAGCAGTACTTC. Amino acid sequence: CASSEDQYGGEQYF.

The CDR3 reads CASSVDELQETQYF. The CDR3 coding sequence is TGTGCCAGCAGCGTAGATGAGCTTCAAGAGACCCAGTACTTC. The rearrangement uses TRBV9 and TRBJ2-5, with no clear D. Trimming removed 0 bases from V and 2 bases from J, with 8 bases in between. The CDR3 has 14 residues. The germline V gene encodes CDR1 SGDLS and CDR2 YYNGEE.

The rearrangement joins TRBV11-3 to TRBJ2-7; 7 bases align to TRBD2. CDR1 SGHNT and CDR2 YENEEA come from the germline V gene. The CDR3 covers 14 residues. V shed 1 base and J 4 bases; nucleotides not matched to a gene: 4. The CDR3 protein is CASSLGGGGYEQYF. As DNA, the CDR3 is TGTGCCAGCAGCTTAGGCGGGGGTGGTTACGAGCAGTACTTC.

This clone was picked up one time. J is TRBJ2-2 and V is TRBV18; 9 bases agree with TRBD2. With 0 bases clipped from V and 1 base from J, the junction kept 3 bases outside the gene matches. Germline V lookup: CDR1 KGHSH, CDR2 LQKENI. The CDR3 spans 17 residues. In DNA form, the CDR3 reads TGTGCCAGCTCACCACCTCTAGCGGGACTGAACACCGGGGAGCTGTTTTTT. It yields the protein CASSPPLAGLNTGELFF.

The rearrangement uses TRBV4-2 and TRBJ1-4, with 7 bases identical to TRBD1. Losses at the gene ends were 1 base for V and 5 bases for J; bases not matched to a gene: 4. The length of the CDR3 is 15 residues. Germline values: CDR1 LGHNA, CDR2 YNFKEQ. The CDR3 bases are TGTGCCAGCAGCCAAGGAGCAGGGGGGAATGAAAAACTGTTTTTT. This encodes CASSQGAGGNEKLFF.

The V gene is TRBV19, the J gene TRBJ1-5; D perhaps matches TRBD1 (5 bases). Germline values: CDR1 LNHDA, CDR2 SQIVND (reference sequence). The CDR3 is made up of 15 amino acids. V was cut by 5 bases and J by 2 bases, with 13 bases left in between. The CDR3 region is CASSPTVQGNQPQHF. The CDR3 DNA sequence: TGTGCCAGTAGTCCCACCGTACAGGGCAATCAGCCCCAGCATTTT.

This sequence joins TRBV18 and TRBJ1-3, with D maybe TRBD1 (5 bases). Germline loops: CDR1 KGHSH, CDR2 LQKENI. There are 16 residues in the CDR3. V lost 2 bases and J 0 bases, leaving 11 bases between the germline ends. CDR3 amino acids: CASSPGQGLSGNTIYF. CDR3 nucleotide sequence: TGTGCCAGCTCACCAGGGCAGGGCCTCTCTGGAAACACCATATATTTT.

The chain carries TRBV29-1 and TRBJ1-1; 8 bases are a match to TRBD1. The V segment lost 6 bases and the J segment 3 bases; nucleotides outside the gene matches: 6. CDR1 and CDR2 from the germline V gene are SQVTM and ANQGSEA. The CDR3 contains 13 residues. The CDR3 DNA sequence: TGCAGCGTATTGACAGGGGCAGACACTGAAGCTTTCTTT. Translation gives CSVLTGADTEAFF. Variable domain in full (rest from reference TRBV29-1 and TRBJ1-1): SAVISQKPSRDICQRGTSLTIQCQVDSQVTMMFWYRQQPGQSLTLIATANQGSEATYESGFVIDKFPISRPNLTFSTLTVSNMSPEDSSIYLCSVLTGADTEAFFGQGTRLTVV.

This rearrangement joins TRBV6-5 to TRBJ1-6; D is unresolved. V gave up 0 bases and J gave up 8 bases, with 11 bases separating them. CDR3 size: 15 residues. Germline lookup yields CDR1 MNHEY and CDR2 SVGAGI. CDR3 nucleotides: TGTGCCAGCAGTTACTCCCCCCGACGGGATTCACCCCTCCACTTT. Translating gives CASSYSPRRDSPLHF.

This chain links TRBV6-5 with TRBJ1-6, with unresolved D. Germline-derived CDR1 and CDR2 are MNHEY and SVGAGI. Between the trimmed V and J ends, which lost 8 bases and 4 bases, there was a span of 9 bases. CDR3 length equals 13 residues. For the CDR3, the DNA is TGTGCCAGCCTCCAGGATTATAATTCACCCCTCCACTTT. Translated: CASLQDYNSPLHF.

The chain's CDR3 is CASSQGQGGSSPLHF. CDR3 in DNA: TGCGCCAGCAGCCAAGGACAGGGAGGTAGTTCACCCCTCCACTTT. V is TRBV4-1 and J is TRBJ1-6; 7 bases match TRBD1. The germline gives CDR1 MGHRA, CDR2 YSYEKL. The J segment lost 9 bases and the V segment lost 1 base, leaving 6 bases of the junction unmatched. The CDR3 loop spans 15 amino acids.